This T cell receptor beta chain was documented in a study of cytomegalovirus exposure and HLA in healthy donors. General observations from the study: Earlier analysis looked at TCR beta V segments, and most were productive about 87% or about 30% of the time. On later analysis, the bulk of CMV-associated TCR beta chains appeared to be HLA-restricted. Most sequenced TCRs were rare (though some public TCRs occurred in many donors). A missense variant in DCLRE1C was later tied to TCR beta V- and J-gene trimming.

Trimming took 1 base from V and 9 from J, leaving 10 bases between them. In germline, CDR1 is SGHTA, CDR2 FQGNSA. The CDR3 spans 14 residues. It was with 60 Vbeta and 13 Jbeta primers that the PCR ran. Sequenced by immunoSEQ multiplex PCR; TCRdb stores in-frame clones only, minus some. Of about 150,000 clones in the sample, around 82% were seen once. Concerning this clone: As yet, its antigen is unknown.

Sequenced input: PBMCs. This chain connects TRBV7-2 to TRBJ1-6, with a weak D call TRBD1 (6 bases). This receptor was obtained from a woman between 50 and 59 years old in good health and CMV-seropositive. The CDR3: CASSLEGGGSPLHF. The CDR3 nucleotides are TGTGCCAGCAGCTTAGAAGGGGGTGGTTCACCCCTCCACTTT.